The 12 T cell receptor beta chains below all came from one sample that was sequenced in a study of blood T cell repertoires in COVID-19. TCRdb keeps only in-frame clones here, not all; method: immunoSEQ multiplex PCR. The sample yields approximately 68,000 clones, 70% to 85% seen once. The sequencing sample was made of peripheral blood. The source of these receptors is a woman aged 45-60 years with acute or convalescent COVID-19.

The chain employs TRBV5-1 and TRBJ2-2, with 8 positions matching TRBD2. Germline V lookup: CDR1 SGHRS, CDR2 YFSETQ. J lost 7 bases, V lost 3 bases, and 5 bases had no gene match. The CDR3 loop spans 14 amino acids. The CDR3, as DNA: TGCGCCAGCAGCTCCGACAGCGGGGGCGGGGAGCTGTTTTTT. Its translation: CASSSDSGGGELFF. The variable domain in full, with the rest retrieved from reference TRBV5-1 and TRBJ2-2, is KAGVTQTPRYLIKTRGQQVTLSCSPISGHRSVSWYQQTPGQGLQFLFEYFSETQRNKGNFPGRFSGRQFSNSRSEMNVSTLELGDSALYLCASSSDSGGGELFFGEGSRLTVL.

The chain's CDR3 is CASSARPTSDVADTQYF. CDR3 DNA sequence: TGCGCCAGCAGCGCGCGGCCGACTAGCGATGTCGCAGATACGCAGTATTTT. The J gene is TRBJ2-3, the V gene TRBV5-1, with TRBD2 matching 8 bases. With 4 bases clipped from V and 4 bases from J, the junction kept 14 bases outside the gene matches. The CDR3 length is 17 residues. Per germline, CDR1 SGHRS and CDR2 YFSETQ.

J is TRBJ2-5 and V is TRBV6-2 or TRBV6-3; TRBD2 matches at 15 bases. V shed 6 bases, J shed 1 base, and the junction held 9 bases outside the gene matches. The length of the CDR3 is 18 residues. The germline V gene has CDR1 MNHEY and CDR2 SVGEGT. The CDR3 sequence: CASSRGTSGGKVQETQYF. As DNA, the CDR3 is TGTGCCAGCAGCCGTGGGACTAGCGGGGGGAAAGTCCAAGAGACCCAGTACTTC.

The sample holds a few counts of this clone. The chain recombines TRBV6-6 with TRBJ1-5, with no clear D. CDR1 is MNHNY and CDR2 is SVGAGI in the germline V gene (reference sequence). CDR3 length: 15 residues. Trimming took off 5 bases at V and 0 bases at J, with 11 bases between the two ends. CDR3 nucleotide sequence: TGTGCCAGCAGTACAACAGAAAATAGCAATCAGCCCCAGCATTTT. Amino acid sequence: CASSTTENSNQPQHF.

J is TRBJ1-2 and V is TRBV5-4; D remains ambiguous. V lost 2 bases and J lost 2, with 7 bases in between. The CDR3 spans 13 residues. Germline V gene data show CDR1 as SGHNT and CDR2 as YYREEE (reference sequence). CDR3 residues: CASSFSGNYGYTF. CDR3 DNA sequence: TGTGCCAGCAGCTTCTCCGGGAACTATGGCTACACCTTC.

The chain combines TRBV7-8 with TRBJ2-1, with a weak D call TRBD2 (6 bases). The CDR3 runs to 16 residues. Germline loops: CDR1 SGHVS, CDR2 FQNEAQ. V lost 0 bases and J 9 bases, leaving 18 bases between the germline ends. CDR3 protein: CASSLASRGQGGEQFF. The CDR3 coding sequence is TGTGCCAGCAGCTTAGCTTCGCGGGGCCAAGGCGGTGAGCAGTTCTTC.

This chain connects TRBV28 to TRBJ2-7, with D unclear. This CDR3 comprises 13 residues. Germline V CDR1 and CDR2: MDHEN, SYDVKM. The V end lost 3 bases, the J end lost 6 bases, and 12 bases lay between the germline ends. CDR3 in DNA: TGTGCCAGCAGTTTTAGAGCGACCGGCGAGCAGTACTTC. Encoded protein: CASSFRATGEQYF.

This rearrangement joins TRBV5-6 to TRBJ1-5, with D perhaps TRBD1 (6 bases). The CDR3 totals 16 residues. Germline CDR1 reads SGHDT; CDR2 reads YYEEEE. V lost 5 bases, J lost 0 bases, and 15 bases lay in between. The CDR3 nucleotides are TGTGCCAGCAGTCAGGGGTCCCCTTATAGCAATCAGCCCCAGCATTTT. It codes for CASSQGSPYSNQPQHF.

In DNA, the CDR3 is TGTGCCAGCAGCGACAATACCGTCGAAAAACTGTTTTTT. It yields the protein CASSDNTVEKLFF. This chain connects TRBV6-6 to TRBJ1-4, with D uncertain. V lost 6 bases and J lost 8, with 13 bases in between. The CDR3 loop spans 13 amino acids. From germline, CDR1 is MNHNY and CDR2 SVGAGI (reference sequence).

The rearrangement joins TRBV7-2 to TRBJ2-1, with 9 bases aligning to TRBD2. The CDR3 covers 18 residues. The V gene end was trimmed by 2 bases and the J gene end by 1 base; junction bases not matched to a gene: 9. The germline V gene has CDR1 SGHTA and CDR2 FQGNSA. This CDR3 reads CASSLTAGGYVSYNEQFF. The CDR3 bases are TGTGCCAGCAGCTTAACGGCGGGGGGGTATGTATCCTACAATGAGCAGTTCTTC.

The chain joins TRBV7-3 to TRBJ1-6, with D tentatively TRBD1 (6 bases). CDR1 is SGHTA and CDR2 is FQGTGA in the germline V gene. The V end lost 4 bases, the J end lost 7 bases, and 11 bases lay between the germline ends. This CDR3 spans 14 amino acids. In nucleotides, the CDR3 is TGTGCCAGCAGCTCGGGGGGGCTGAATTCACCCCTCCACTTT. Protein: CASSSGGLNSPLHF.

The V and J genes are TRBV11-2 and TRBJ1-1, with D unresolved. This CDR3 spans 15 amino acids. The V gene's germline CDR1 is SGHAT and CDR2 FQNNGV. The V gene lost 4 bases and the J gene lost 0 bases, with 12 bases spanning the gap. Written as DNA, the CDR3 is TGTGCCAGCAGCTCCCGAGGAGGGCTGAACACTGAAGCTTTCTTT. The encoded protein is CASSSRGGLNTEAFF.